Below, 20 T cell receptor beta chains from the same sample are listed, as sequenced in a study of T cells in localized non-small cell lung cancer (dated by TCRdb to 2018 to 2020). Libraries were constructed by the immunoSEQ multiplex PCR assay. The immuneACCESS repertoire file appears here via TCRdb, limited to in-frame rearrangements. These files lack a portion of the clones; in checked studies, under half of the deficit traces to unresolved V genes, and the cause of the others is not known. This sample lists some 17,000 clones; over 70% were detected once. The ten largest account for nearly 35% of the sample. The sample here was peripheral blood, taken before any cancer treatment. The source is a male donor aged 60 or over with stage III lung adenocarcinoma.

The chain links TRBV6-6 to TRBJ1-2; D remains unclear. In germline, CDR1 is MNHNY, CDR2 SVGAGI (reference sequence). The CDR3 loop spans 12 amino acids. Deletions cut 7 bases from V and 4 bases from J, with 10 bases between. CDR3: CASTPGSYGYTF. The CDR3 coding sequence is TGTGCCAGCACGCCCGGGTCCTATGGCTACACCTTC.

V gene TRBV6-1 combines with J gene TRBJ2-4; no clear D. The V gene's germline CDR1 is MNHNS and CDR2 SASEGT. This CDR3 has 14 residues. Deletions cut 2 bases from V and 1 base from J, with 6 bases between. This CDR3 reads CASSESGAKNIQYF. CDR3 DNA: TGTGCCAGCAGTGAAAGTGGGGCCAAAAACATTCAGTACTTC.

This clone was seen just once. The CDR3 coding sequence is TGTGCCAGCAGTTTATCGGGACAGGGCGAGCAGTACTTC. As protein: CASSLSGQGEQYF. The chain employs TRBV27 and TRBJ2-7; TRBD1 matches at 9 bases. V was clipped by 0 bases and J by 6 bases; unmatched bases: 0. CDR1 is MNHEY and CDR2 is SMNVEV in the germline V gene (reference sequence). The CDR3 length is 13 residues.

V gene TRBV30 combines with J gene TRBJ1-2; D gene uncertain. V dropped 0 bases and J dropped 1 base, with 12 bases sitting between them. Germline V gives CDR1 GTSNPN, CDR2 SVGIG (reference sequence). CDR3 length: 15 amino acids. The DNA for the CDR3 is TGTGCCTGGAGTGTACCTGGGCGAATTAACTATGGCTACACCTTC. Protein product: CAWSVPGRINYGYTF. Full variable domain (rest looked up from reference TRBV30 and TRBJ1-2): SQTIHQWPATLVQPVGSPLSLECTVEGTSNPNLYWYRQAAGRGLQLLFYSVGIGQISSEVPQNLSASRPQDRQFILSSKKLLLSDSGFYLCAWSVPGRINYGYTFGSGTRLTVV.

The rearrangement uses TRBV11-2 and TRBJ1-3; D is uncertain. The germline V and J ends were trimmed by 5 bases and 3 bases, with 8 bases remaining between them. The CDR3 totals 13 residues. Germline V CDR1 and CDR2: SGHAT, FQNNGV. CDR3 protein: CASSPGVGNTIYF. The CDR3 DNA is TGTGCCAGCAGCCCTGGGGTTGGAAACACCATATATTTT.

The chain employs TRBV5-1 and TRBJ2-3; 10 bases map to TRBD2. V dropped 4 bases and J dropped 3; count of bases not matched to a gene: 14. This CDR3 has 18 residues. Germline CDR1 is SGHRS and CDR2 is YFSETQ. The CDR3 loop reads CASSDGRGLAYGTDTQYF. CDR3 coding DNA: TGCGCCAGCAGCGACGGAAGGGGACTAGCGTATGGTACAGATACGCAGTATTTT.

The chain links TRBV19 to TRBJ1-1, with no clear D. This CDR3 region has 13 residues. Trimming removed 3 bases from V and 3 bases from J, with 8 bases in between. CDR1 LNHDA and CDR2 SQIVND come from the germline V gene (reference sequence). The chain's CDR3 is CASSIRFDTEAFF. In nucleotides, the CDR3 is TGTGCCAGTAGTATTAGGTTTGACACTGAAGCTTTCTTT.

The chain carries TRBV29-1 and TRBJ1-1, with D possibly matching TRBD1 (5 bases). The germline V gene encodes CDR1 SQVTM and CDR2 ANQGSEA. This CDR3 has 13 amino acids. V lost 6 bases and J 5 bases, leaving 16 bases between the germline ends. CDR3 in amino acids: CSVPLAGRTEAFF. The CDR3 coding sequence is TGCAGCGTCCCCTTGGCAGGGAGGACTGAAGCTTTCTTT.

The chain carries TRBV19 and TRBJ1-5; TRBD1 aligns across 11 bases. The length of the CDR3 is 15 residues. Losses at the gene ends were 5 bases for V and 6 bases for J; bases not matched to a gene: 6. Germline-derived CDR1 and CDR2 are LNHDA and SQIVND (reference sequence). The CDR3 DNA sequence: TGTGCCAGTAGTCTTCGGACAGGGGGCAGTCAGCCCCAGCATTTT. Translation: CASSLRTGGSQPQHF.

The chain recombines TRBV7-8 with TRBJ2-1, with 9 nucleotides matching TRBD2. The CDR3 has 17 amino acids. In germline, CDR1 is SGHVS, CDR2 FQNEAQ. Unmatched junction bases numbered 10, after V lost 5 bases and J lost 2 bases. The CDR3 bases are TGTGCCAGCAGCACCGAGACTAGCGGATCAACCTACAATGAGCAGTTCTTC. This sequence encodes CASSTETSGSTYNEQFF. Filled out from reference TRBV7-8 and TRBJ2-1, the complete variable domain reads GAGVSQSPRYKVAKRGQDVALRCDPISGHVSLFWYQQALGQGPEFLTYFQNEAQLDKSGLPSDRFFAERPEGSVSTLKIQRTQQEDSAVYLCASSTETSGSTYNEQFFGPGTRLTVL.

The rearrangement uses TRBV5-1 and TRBJ1-3; 11 positions match TRBD1. This CDR3 has 15 residues. The germline V gene has CDR1 SGHRS and CDR2 YFSETQ. The V and J ends lost 5 bases and 4 bases, in that order; junction bases with no gene match: 5. The CDR3 DNA is TGCGCCAGCAGGCCGGACAGGGGGCCAGGAAACACCATATATTTT. Protein: CASRPDRGPGNTIYF.

J is TRBJ1-1 and V is TRBV5-5, with D possibly matching TRBD1 (5 bases). V dropped 2 bases and J dropped 3 bases, with 8 bases sitting between them. Germline loops: CDR1 SGHKS, CDR2 YYEKEE (reference sequence). The length of the CDR3 is 13 residues. Here the CDR3 reads CASSLGDHTEAFF. CDR3 nucleotide sequence: TGTGCCAGCAGCTTAGGGGACCACACTGAAGCTTTCTTT. The entire variable domain, with the rest obtained from reference TRBV5-5 and TRBJ1-1, is as follows: DAGVTQSPTHLIKTRGQQVTLRCSPISGHKSVSWYQQVLGQGPQFIFQYYEKEERGRGNFPDRFSARQFPNYSSELNVNALLLGDSALYLCASSLGDHTEAFFGQGTRLTVV.

This clone was found a few times. V usage is TRBV7-9 and J usage is TRBJ1-2; 9 bases are shared with TRBD1. Looked up from germline, CDR1 is SEHNR and CDR2 is FQNEAQ (reference sequence). With V trimmed by 5 bases and J by 1 base, 8 bases remained unmatched. CDR3 size: 16 residues. Here the CDR3 reads CASSPQRTGDNYGYTF. CDR3 DNA sequence: TGTGCCAGCAGCCCTCAAAGGACAGGGGATAACTATGGCTACACCTTC.

The chain uses TRBV29-1 and TRBJ1-1; D gene uncertain. Germline loops: CDR1 SQVTM, CDR2 ANQGSEA. V lost 7 bases and J 6 bases, leaving 12 bases between the germline ends. The CDR3 is 11 residues long. CDR3 sequence: CSAGVGPEAFF. Here the CDR3 DNA reads TGCAGCGCTGGGGTAGGCCCTGAAGCTTTCTTT.

The chain recombines TRBV25-1 with TRBJ1-2; D remains unclear. The CDR3 has 12 residues. From germline, CDR1 is MGHDK and CDR2 SYGVNS. Trimming removed 7 bases from V and 10 bases from J, with 16 bases in between. The DNA for the CDR3 is TGTGCCAGCAAGGGCAGCGGCGTGCCCTACACCTTC. As protein: CASKGSGVPYTF.

This chain connects TRBV6-5 to TRBJ1-3; D is uncertain. With 2 bases removed from V and 5 bases from J, the gap between germline ends came to 13 bases. This CDR3 is 15 amino acids long. From germline, CDR1 is MNHEY and CDR2 SVGAGI. CDR3 sequence: CASSYDPKARNTIYF. The CDR3 DNA is TGTGCCAGCAGTTACGACCCAAAGGCCAGAAACACCATATATTTT.

The genes are TRBV18 and TRBJ2-3, with D unresolved. Germline loops: CDR1 KGHSH, CDR2 LQKENI. This CDR3 comprises 14 residues. Trimming stripped 4 bases from V and 5 bases from J, with 13 bases between. The chain's CDR3 is CASSLGLGQDTQYF. The CDR3 DNA follows: TGTGCCAGCTCACTGGGCCTAGGGCAAGATACGCAGTATTTT. The full variable domain, in which reference TRBV18 and TRBJ2-3 provide the parts outside the CDR3, is NAGVMQNPRHLVRRRGQEARLRCSPMKGHSHVYWYRQLPEEGLKFMVYLQKENIIDESGMPKERFSAEFPKEGPSILRIQQVVRGDSAAYFCASSLGLGQDTQYFGPGTRLTVL.

The chain recombines TRBV2 with TRBJ1-1, with 7 bases that match TRBD1. The V gene end was trimmed by 6 bases and the J gene end by 8 bases; junction bases not matched to a gene: 9. The CDR3 has 13 amino acids. CDR1 is SNHLY and CDR2 is FYNNEI in the germline V gene. The CDR3 bases are TGTGCCAGCAGAGACAGGGTGCTGAACGAAGCTTTCTTT. Protein: CASRDRVLNEAFF.

The gene calls are TRBV2 and TRBJ2-5; 7 bases are a match to TRBD1. J was trimmed by 0 bases and V by 6 bases; bases with no gene match: 4. The CDR3 totals 14 residues. Germline-derived CDR1 and CDR2 are SNHLY and FYNNEI. The CDR3 spells CASRRGTDQETQYF. CDR3 bases: TGTGCCAGCAGGAGAGGGACAGACCAAGAGACCCAGTACTTC.

The gene calls are TRBV5-4 and TRBJ1-2; D not resolved. CDR1 SGHNT and CDR2 YYREEE come from the germline V gene (reference sequence). The V end lost 4 bases, the J end lost 2 bases, and 18 bases lay between the germline ends. CDR3 length equals 16 residues. As DNA, the CDR3 is TGTGCCAGCAGCCAAGGCCAAGATGAGAGGAACTATGGCTACACCTTC. This sequence encodes CASSQGQDERNYGYTF.